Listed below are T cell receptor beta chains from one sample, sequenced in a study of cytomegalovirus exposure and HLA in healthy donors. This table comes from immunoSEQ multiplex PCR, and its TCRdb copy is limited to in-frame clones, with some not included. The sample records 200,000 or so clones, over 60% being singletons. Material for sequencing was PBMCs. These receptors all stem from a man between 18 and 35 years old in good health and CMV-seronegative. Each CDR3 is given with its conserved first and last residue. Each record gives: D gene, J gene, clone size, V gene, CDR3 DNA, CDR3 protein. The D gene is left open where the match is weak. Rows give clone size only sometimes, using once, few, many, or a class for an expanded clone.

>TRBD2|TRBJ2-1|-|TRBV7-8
TGTGCCAGCAGCACTGGGACTAGCGGGAGGGAGCAGTTCTTC
CASSTGTSGREQFF
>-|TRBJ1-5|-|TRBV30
TGTGCCTGGAGTGCCCAGACAGGAAACCAGCCCCAGCATTTT
CAWSAQTGNQPQHF
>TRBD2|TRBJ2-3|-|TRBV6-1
TGTGCCAGCAGGGGGGGGACTAGCGGGACAGATACGCAGTATTTT
CASRGGTSGTDTQYF
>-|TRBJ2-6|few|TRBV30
TGTGCCTGGACCAGGGCTGGGGCCAACGTCCTGACTTTC
CAWTRAGANVLTF
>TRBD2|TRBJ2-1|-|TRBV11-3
TGTGCCAGCAGCCTGGGGACTAGCGGGTGGGGAAATGAGCAGTTCTTC
CASSLGTSGWGNEQFF
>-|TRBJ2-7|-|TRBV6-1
TGTGCCAGCAGTGGAAGCGGCGCAGGCGTCTCCTACGAGCAGTACTTC
CASSGSGAGVSYEQYF
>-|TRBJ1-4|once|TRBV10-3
TGTGCCATCAGTTCAGGGTTTGGAGAAAAACTGTTTTTT
CAISSGFGEKLFF
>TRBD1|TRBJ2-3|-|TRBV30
TGTGCCTGGAGTCGACAGGGTAGCACAGATACGCAGTATTTT
CAWSRQGSTDTQYF
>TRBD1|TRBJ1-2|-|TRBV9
TGTGCCAGCAGCGCCCATGGGACAGGGGTTTATGGCTACACCTTC
CASSAHGTGVYGYTF
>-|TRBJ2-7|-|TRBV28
TGTGCCAGCAGTCTAGCTGGGCTATCCTACGAGCAGTACTTC
CASSLAGLSYEQYF
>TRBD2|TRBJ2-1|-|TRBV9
TGTGCCAGCAGGTATAGCGGGAGAACGGCCAATGAGCAGTTCTTC
CASRYSGRTANEQFF
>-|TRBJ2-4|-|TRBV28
TGTGCCAGCAGTCAGGCGACAGGTATCAAAAACATTCAGTACTTC
CASSQATGIKNIQYF
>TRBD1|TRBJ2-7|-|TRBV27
TGTGCCAGCAGTTTGGCCGGGACAGGGACCTACGAGCAGTACTTC
CASSLAGTGTYEQYF
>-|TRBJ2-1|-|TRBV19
TGTGCCAGTAGTATAGACAGGGGTGGCTACAATGAGCAGTTCTTC
CASSIDRGGYNEQFF
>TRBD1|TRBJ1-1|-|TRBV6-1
TGTGCCAGCAGTCTAAGGAGGGACAGCGGGACTGAAGCTTTCTTT
CASSLRRDSGTEAFF
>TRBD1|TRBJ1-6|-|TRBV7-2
TGTGCCAGCAGCGCCGGACAGGGGGCGTCCTATAATTCACCCCTCCACTTT
CASSAGQGASYNSPLHF
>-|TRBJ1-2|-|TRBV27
TGTGCCAGCAGTCCTCAATCCGGGACACAAGGTGGTTTGAACTATGGCTACACCTTC
CASSPQSGTQGGLNYGYTF
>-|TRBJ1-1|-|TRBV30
TGTGCCTGGAGTTCCACAGGAGTTCGGACTGAAGCTTTCTTT
CAWSSTGVRTEAFF
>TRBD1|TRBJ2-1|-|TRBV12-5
TGTGCTAGTGGCCAGGGGGCTACCGAGTTCTTC
CASGQGATEFF
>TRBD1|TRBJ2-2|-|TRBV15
TGTGCCACCGACAGGGGGAGGGACACCGGGGAGCTGTTTTTT
CATDRGRDTGELFF
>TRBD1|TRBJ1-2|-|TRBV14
TGTGCCAGCAGCCAAGTCCCAGGGGGCGCCGTGGGCGGCTACACCTTC
CASSQVPGGAVGGYTF
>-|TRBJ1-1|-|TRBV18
TGTGCCAGCTCATCGAACAGAGACACTGAAGCTTTCTTT
CASSSNRDTEAFF
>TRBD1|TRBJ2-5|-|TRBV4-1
TGCGCCAGCAGCCAAGGGAGGGGACAGGGTAGACAAGAGACCCAGTACTTC
CASSQGRGQGRQETQYF
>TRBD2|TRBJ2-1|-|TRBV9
TGTGCCAGCAGCGTAGCTTGGACTAGCGGGGCCTACAATGAGCAGTTCTTC
CASSVAWTSGAYNEQFF
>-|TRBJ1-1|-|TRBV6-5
TGTGCCAGCAGCCGGGAAGGGGGGGCGAACACTGAAGCTTTCTTT
CASSREGGANTEAFF
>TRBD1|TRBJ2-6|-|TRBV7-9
TGTGCCAGCAGCTCGACAGGGGTAGGGGCCAACGTCCTGACTTTC
CASSSTGVGANVLTF
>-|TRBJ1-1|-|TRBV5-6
TGTGCCAGCAGCTTGTGGTCGGTTGAAGCTTTCTTT
CASSLWSVEAFF
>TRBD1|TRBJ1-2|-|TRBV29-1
TGCAGCGTTGGGCCAGGGGGGAATAGCTACACCTTC
CSVGPGGNSYTF
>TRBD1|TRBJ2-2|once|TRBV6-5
TGTGCCAGCAGTTCAGGGGGCGGCACCGGGGGGCTGTTTTTT
CASSSGGGTGGLFF
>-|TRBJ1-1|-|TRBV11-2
TGTGCCAGCGCCCGGTACACTGAAGCTTTCTTT
CASARYTEAFF
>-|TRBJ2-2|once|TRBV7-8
TGTGCCAGCAGCTCGAGGGGACTGAACACCGGGGAGCTGTTTTTT
CASSSRGLNTGELFF
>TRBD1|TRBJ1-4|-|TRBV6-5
TGTGCCAGCAGATCCCCGGGACAGGGTGAAAAACTGTTTTTT
CASRSPGQGEKLFF
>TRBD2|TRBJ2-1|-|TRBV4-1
TGCGCCAGCAGCCAGGACTCGACTAGCGGGAGGTGGAATGAGCAGTTCTTC
CASSQDSTSGRWNEQFF
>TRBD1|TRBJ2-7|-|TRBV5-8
TGTGCCAGCAGCCGGGACAGAGCCTACGAGCAGTACTTC
CASSRDRAYEQYF
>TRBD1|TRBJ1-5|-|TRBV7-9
TGTGCCAGCAGCCGACAGGGTGGCAATCAGCCCCAGCATTTT
CASSRQGGNQPQHF
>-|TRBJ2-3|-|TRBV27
TGTGCCAGCAGTTTCATCCGCACAGATACGCAGTATTTT
CASSFIRTDTQYF
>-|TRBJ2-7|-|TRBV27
TGTGCCAGCTTTCCAAACGGCGGGACAGTGGTCCACGAGCAGTACTTC
CASFPNGGTVVHEQYF
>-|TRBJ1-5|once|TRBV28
TGTGCCAGCAGTTTCAGATTTCGAGGTAATCAGCCCCAGCATTTT
CASSFRFRGNQPQHF
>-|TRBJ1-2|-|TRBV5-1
TGCGCCAGCAGCCTAGACAGCTATGGCTACACCTTC
CASSLDSYGYTF
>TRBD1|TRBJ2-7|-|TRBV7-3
TGTGCCAGCAGCTTTTTAGGGACAGGGGGCTACGAGCAGTACTTC
CASSFLGTGGYEQYF
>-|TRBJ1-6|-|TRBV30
TGTGCCTGGAGTCTCTATAATTCACCCCTCCACTTT
CAWSLYNSPLHF